The following is a TCR beta chain sequence with its context. Trimming at V came to 6 bases and at J to 7 bases, leaving 7 bases not matched to a gene. The germline V gene has CDR1 MNHEY and CDR2 SMNVEV (reference sequence). The CDR3 is made up of 16 amino acids. The source of the sample is a study of blood T cell repertoires in COVID-19. About the study: PBMCs, B-cell-depleted T cells, or T cells were the source of the cDNA or gDNA that made up the material.

Per the authors' pipeline: Amplifying reference gene primers gave estimates of nucleated cell counts. Sequencing was performed with immunoSEQ multiplex PCR; in TCRdb, only in-frame clones are kept and a portion is missing. V, J and clone size are those of that table, while D and trimming were read from the DNA. The data hold some 200,000 clones, with 65% to 85% observed a single time. The rearrangement links TRBV27 to TRBJ2-1, with 15 bases identical to TRBD2. The sample comprised peripheral blood. The TCR originated in a woman of 80 years or more with acute or convalescent COVID-19. The CDR3 coding sequence is TGTGCCAGCAGATTCTCCGGGACTAGCGGGGGGAATGAGCAGTTCTTC. Protein: CASRFSGTSGGNEQFF.